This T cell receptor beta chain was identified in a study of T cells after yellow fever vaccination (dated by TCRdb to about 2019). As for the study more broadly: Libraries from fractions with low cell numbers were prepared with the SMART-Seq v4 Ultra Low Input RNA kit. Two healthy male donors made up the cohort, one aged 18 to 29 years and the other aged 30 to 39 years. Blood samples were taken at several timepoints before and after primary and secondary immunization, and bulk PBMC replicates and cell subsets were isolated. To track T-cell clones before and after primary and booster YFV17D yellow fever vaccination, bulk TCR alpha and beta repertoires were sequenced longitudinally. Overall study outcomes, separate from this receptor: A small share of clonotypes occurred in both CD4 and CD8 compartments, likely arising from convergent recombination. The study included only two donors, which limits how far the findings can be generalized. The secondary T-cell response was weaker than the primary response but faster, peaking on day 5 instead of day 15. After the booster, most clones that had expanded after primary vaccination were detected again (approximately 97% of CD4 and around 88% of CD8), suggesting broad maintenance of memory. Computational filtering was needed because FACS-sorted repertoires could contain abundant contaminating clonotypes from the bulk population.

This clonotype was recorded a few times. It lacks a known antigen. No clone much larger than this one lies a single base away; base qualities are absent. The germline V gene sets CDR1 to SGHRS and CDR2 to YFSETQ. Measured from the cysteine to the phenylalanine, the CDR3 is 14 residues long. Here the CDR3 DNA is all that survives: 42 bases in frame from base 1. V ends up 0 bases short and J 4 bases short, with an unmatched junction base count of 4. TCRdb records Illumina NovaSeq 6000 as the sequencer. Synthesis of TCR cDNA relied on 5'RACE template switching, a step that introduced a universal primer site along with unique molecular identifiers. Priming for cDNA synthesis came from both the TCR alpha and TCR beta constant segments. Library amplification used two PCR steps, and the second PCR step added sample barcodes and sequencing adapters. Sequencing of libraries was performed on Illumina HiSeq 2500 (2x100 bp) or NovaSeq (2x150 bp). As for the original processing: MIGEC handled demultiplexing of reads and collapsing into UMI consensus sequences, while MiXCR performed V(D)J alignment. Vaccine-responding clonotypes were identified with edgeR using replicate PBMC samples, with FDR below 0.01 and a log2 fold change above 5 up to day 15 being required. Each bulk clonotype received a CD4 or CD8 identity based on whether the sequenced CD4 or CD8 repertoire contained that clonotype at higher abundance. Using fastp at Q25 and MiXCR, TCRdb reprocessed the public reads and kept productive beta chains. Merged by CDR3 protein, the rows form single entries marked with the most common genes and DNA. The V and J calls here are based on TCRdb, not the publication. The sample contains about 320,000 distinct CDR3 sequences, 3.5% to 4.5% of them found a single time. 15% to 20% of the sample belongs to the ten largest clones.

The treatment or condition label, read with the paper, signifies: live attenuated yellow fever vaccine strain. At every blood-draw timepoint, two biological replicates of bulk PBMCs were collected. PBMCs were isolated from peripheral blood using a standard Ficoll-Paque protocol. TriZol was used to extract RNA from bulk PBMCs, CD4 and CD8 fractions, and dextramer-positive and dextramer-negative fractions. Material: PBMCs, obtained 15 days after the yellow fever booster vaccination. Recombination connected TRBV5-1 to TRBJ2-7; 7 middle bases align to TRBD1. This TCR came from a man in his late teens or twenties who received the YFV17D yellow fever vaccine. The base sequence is TGCGCCAGCAGCTTGGTACCAGGGGGATACGAGCAGTACTTC. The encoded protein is CASSLVPGGYEQYF.